Described below is a single T cell receptor (beta chain) sequence and its context. Its cognate antigen is unknown. Within the sample, other DNA sequences also encode this same CDR3. The germline CDR1 and CDR2 sequences are MNHEY and SMNVEV (reference sequence). Trimming cost V 5 bases and J 2 bases, with 9 bases left between them. This CDR3 spans 13 amino acids. The sample is drawn from a study of siplizumab effects on memory and regulatory T cells. Study-level results: No naive or memory phenotype could be assigned to roughly 75-95% of proliferating clones. The study did not confirm that proliferating Tregs from siplizumab cultures were suppressive.

Sequencing used immunoSEQ multiplex PCR; TCRdb keeps in-frame clones, though not all of them. The table has 70,000 to 100,000 clones, over 85% seen once. Input material: CD8+ T cells sorted from blood. The receptor was derived from a human donor in good health. The chain carries TRBV27 and TRBJ1-2, with D unclear. The chain's CDR3 is CASSPGRNYGYTF. The DNA of the CDR3 is TGTGCCAGCAGTCCCGGACGAAACTATGGCTACACCTTC.